The clone carrying this T cell receptor beta chain was recorded a few times. This entry comes from a study of blood T cell repertoires in COVID-19. Study-wide context: Acute and convalescent COVID-19 specimens originated in the United States, Italy and Spain. Nucleic acid was either cDNA or gDNA, and it came from T cells, B-cell-depleted T cells, or PBMCs.

J was trimmed by 10 bases and V by 0 bases; bases with no gene match: 12. The CDR3 is 17 amino acids. The germline V gene has CDR1 MNHEY and CDR2 SVGEGT. Under the authors' procedure: Estimation of nucleated cell counts relied on the amplification of reference gene primers. The table came from immunoSEQ multiplex PCR; TCRdb's copy has only in-frame clones and leaves some out. The V and J calls and clone size were taken over from that table, and D and trimming were inferred from the DNA. Of 250,000 to 300,000 clones detected, 82% appear once; the ten largest clones hold less than 4%. The V and J genes are TRBV6-2 or TRBV6-3 and TRBJ1-1; 12 bases agree with TRBD1. This sequence was found in a woman under 30 with acute or convalescent COVID-19. What was sequenced was peripheral blood. Here the CDR3 reads CASSYSRGDRGPSTAFF. CDR3 DNA: TGTGCCAGCAGTTACTCGCGGGGGGACAGGGGGCCTTCGACAGCTTTCTTT.